This T cell receptor (beta chain) derives from a study of response to subunit inactivated influenza vaccine. The length of the CDR3 is 14 residues. After removal of 6 bases from V and 3 bases from J, the junction contained 4 bases not matched to a gene. Germline V lookup: CDR1 SGHVS, CDR2 FQNEAQ. TCRdb re-called the RT-PCR reads through MiXCR, storing one row per CDR3 protein. The data contain about 570,000 distinct CDR3 sequences, 11% of them singletons. This clonotype was recorded many times. These same data were also listed under a study on T cells expressing NK-cell markers. That work contributes: Generation of TCR beta cDNA was performed by 5'RACE template switching incorporating UMIs. Obtained from sorted CD3+CD56+NKG2C+, CD3+CD56+NKG2C- and CD3+CD56-NKG2C+ T cells were the TCR beta repertoires. In several experiments, sorting was restricted to alpha-beta TCR T cells by an anti-gamma-delta TCR antibody. NKG2C+ dominant clonotypes from roughly 6 donors made up about 1.0-7.5% of CD8+ T cells. Once again these clonotypes came out on top in the CD3+CD56-NKG2C+ fraction of a few donors.

This TCR was recovered from a man between 50 and 59 years old who received an inactivated influenza vaccine. The sample here was PBMCs from blood, taken on the day of vaccination. This chain uses TRBV7-8 with TRBJ2-5, with 10 bases aligning to TRBD2. CDR3 residues: CASSFGLAEETQYF. In DNA, the CDR3 is TGTGCCAGCAGTTTCGGACTAGCGGAAGAGACCCAGTACTTC.